This is a list of T cell receptor beta chains from one sample in a study of OX40 agonist ivuxolimab in advanced cancers. Using immunoSEQ multiplex PCR, the repertoire was profiled, and TCRdb retains in-frame clones only, with some absent. The table shows 75,000 to 100,000 clones, with approximately 80% occurring only once. Sequencing used CD4+ or CD8+ T cells sorted from blood, obtained in a trial of the OX40 agonist ivuxolimab. These receptors were collected from an adult with an advanced solid tumor such as melanoma, head and neck, liver or kidney cancer. Both conserved end residues are part of each CDR3. The D gene is left open where the match is weak. Not all rows give a size; the values are once, few, many and, for expanded clones, a class.

V gene: TRBV29-1; J gene: TRBJ1-4; clone size: NA; D gene: TRBD1; CDR3 protein: CSVEKRTGPNEKLFF; CDR3 DNA: TGCAGCGTTGAAAAGCGGACAGGGCCTAATGAAAAACTGTTTTTT
V gene: TRBV29-1; J gene: TRBJ2-1; clone size: few; D gene: NA; CDR3 protein: CSVERGPKEQFF; CDR3 DNA: TGCAGCGTTGAACGGGGACCTAAGGAGCAGTTCTTC
V gene: TRBV11-2; J gene: TRBJ2-1; clone size: NA; D gene: NA; CDR3 protein: CASSLDVPYNEQFF; CDR3 DNA: TGTGCCAGCAGCTTAGATGTGCCTTACAATGAGCAGTTCTTC
V gene: TRBV14; J gene: TRBJ2-1; clone size: NA; D gene: TRBD2; CDR3 protein: CASSQELAGGGEQFF; CDR3 DNA: TGTGCCAGCAGCCAAGAACTAGCGGGAGGAGGTGAGCAGTTCTTC
V gene: TRBV7-2; J gene: TRBJ2-3; clone size: NA; D gene: NA; CDR3 protein: CASRTPNGGSGTQYF; CDR3 DNA: TGTGCCAGCAGAACTCCCAATGGGGGTAGCGGTACGCAGTATTTT
V gene: TRBV19; J gene: TRBJ1-2; clone size: NA; D gene: TRBD1; CDR3 protein: CASSIDRGPYGYTF; CDR3 DNA: TGTGCCAGTAGTATCGACAGGGGGCCGTATGGCTACACCTTC
V gene: TRBV4-3; J gene: TRBJ2-7; clone size: NA; D gene: TRBD1; CDR3 protein: CASSQDRGQDYEQYF; CDR3 DNA: TGCGCCAGCAGCCAAGATCGAGGACAGGACTACGAGCAGTACTTC
V gene: TRBV29-1; J gene: TRBJ1-4; clone size: few; D gene: TRBD1; CDR3 protein: CSGRDSANEKLFF; CDR3 DNA: TGCAGCGGTCGGGACAGCGCTAATGAAAAACTGTTTTTT
V gene: TRBV28; J gene: TRBJ2-7; clone size: NA; D gene: NA; CDR3 protein: CASSLLGSYEQYF; CDR3 DNA: TGTGCCAGCAGTTTACTGGGGTCCTACGAGCAGTACTTC
V gene: TRBV5-1; J gene: TRBJ1-2; clone size: NA; D gene: TRBD1; CDR3 protein: CASSTRAGQGDYTF; CDR3 DNA: TGCGCCAGCAGCACCCGGGCCGGACAGGGGGACTACACCTTC
V gene: TRBV18; J gene: TRBJ2-4; clone size: NA; D gene: NA; CDR3 protein: CASSNQGRREFQYF; CDR3 DNA: TGTGCCAGCTCAAACCAAGGGAGGAGGGAGTTCCAGTACTTC
V gene: TRBV11-2; J gene: TRBJ1-1; clone size: NA; D gene: NA; CDR3 protein: CASSLDRGTEAFF; CDR3 DNA: TGTGCCAGCAGCTTAGATCGGGGAACTGAAGCTTTCTTT
V gene: TRBV30; J gene: TRBJ2-3; clone size: NA; D gene: TRBD1; CDR3 protein: CAWSVQDRATDTQYF; CDR3 DNA: TGTGCCTGGAGTGTACAGGACAGGGCAACAGATACGCAGTATTTT
V gene: TRBV7-2; J gene: TRBJ2-7; clone size: NA; D gene: NA; CDR3 protein: CASSLEGFNAYEQYF; CDR3 DNA: TGTGCCAGCAGCTTAGAAGGTTTCAACGCCTACGAGCAGTACTTC
V gene: TRBV10-3; J gene: TRBJ1-1; clone size: few; D gene: NA; CDR3 protein: CAISEGQEGTEAFF; CDR3 DNA: TGTGCCATCAGTGAGGGGCAGGAGGGCACTGAAGCTTTCTTT
V gene: TRBV6-5; J gene: TRBJ2-7; clone size: NA; D gene: NA; CDR3 protein: CASSYSTGDPSYEQYF; CDR3 DNA: TGTGCCAGCAGTTACTCGACGGGGGACCCCTCCTACGAGCAGTACTTC
V gene: TRBV6-6; J gene: TRBJ2-7; clone size: NA; D gene: TRBD2; CDR3 protein: CASRPGSGGEYEQYF; CDR3 DNA: TGTGCCAGCAGGCCCGGGAGCGGGGGTGAATACGAGCAGTACTTC
V gene: TRBV9; J gene: TRBJ1-6; clone size: NA; D gene: NA; CDR3 protein: CASSAQGWDSPLHF; CDR3 DNA: TGTGCCAGCAGCGCCCAGGGTTGGGATTCACCCCTCCACTTT
V gene: TRBV5-1; J gene: TRBJ2-3; clone size: NA; D gene: NA; CDR3 protein: CASRGGASTDTQYF; CDR3 DNA: TGCGCCAGCAGAGGAGGGGCTAGCACAGATACGCAGTATTTT
V gene: TRBV2; J gene: TRBJ1-4; clone size: NA; D gene: NA; CDR3 protein: CASSEEGNEKLFF; CDR3 DNA: TGTGCCAGCAGTGAAGAGGGAAACGAAAAACTGTTTTTT
V gene: TRBV21-1; J gene: TRBJ1-3; clone size: NA; D gene: NA; CDR3 protein: CASSKRRPGNTIYF; CDR3 DNA: TGTGCCAGCAGCAAAAGACGGCCCGGAAACACCATATATTTT
V gene: TRBV6-1; J gene: TRBJ1-1; clone size: NA; D gene: NA; CDR3 protein: CASRGTLNTEAFF; CDR3 DNA: TGTGCCAGCAGAGGGACCCTGAACACTGAAGCTTTCTTT
V gene: TRBV7-9; J gene: TRBJ2-1; clone size: NA; D gene: NA; CDR3 protein: CASSLAVTGGTDNEQFF; CDR3 DNA: TGTGCCAGCAGCTTAGCGGTCACAGGTGGGACGGACAATGAGCAGTTCTTC
V gene: TRBV5-1; J gene: TRBJ1-1; clone size: medium-sized; D gene: NA; CDR3 protein: CASSLGYGQARDTEAFF; CDR3 DNA: TGCGCCAGCAGCTTGGGATATGGGCAGGCCAGGGACACTGAAGCTTTCTTT
V gene: TRBV7-9; J gene: TRBJ2-1; clone size: NA; D gene: TRBD2; CDR3 protein: CASSPGTSGGAMQFF; CDR3 DNA: TGTGCCAGCAGTCCCGGGACTAGCGGGGGGGCAATGCAGTTCTTC